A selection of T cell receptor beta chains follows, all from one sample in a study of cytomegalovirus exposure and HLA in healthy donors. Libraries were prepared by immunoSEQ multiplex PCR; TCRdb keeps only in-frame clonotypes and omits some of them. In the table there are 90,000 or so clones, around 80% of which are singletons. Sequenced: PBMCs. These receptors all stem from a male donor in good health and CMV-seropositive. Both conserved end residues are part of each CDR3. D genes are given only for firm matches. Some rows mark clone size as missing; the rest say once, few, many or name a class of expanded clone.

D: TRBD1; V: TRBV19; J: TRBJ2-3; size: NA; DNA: TGTGCCAGTAGTAGCGGACAGGGCCCGCAGTATTTT; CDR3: CASSSGQGPQYF
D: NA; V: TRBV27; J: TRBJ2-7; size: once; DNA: TGTGCCAGCAGTTTAACTGAACAGGTCTACGAGCAGTACTTC; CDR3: CASSLTEQVYEQYF
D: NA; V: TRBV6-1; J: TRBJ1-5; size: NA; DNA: TGTGCCAGCAGGAGACAGACGTCGAATCAGCCCCAGCATTTT; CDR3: CASRRQTSNQPQHF
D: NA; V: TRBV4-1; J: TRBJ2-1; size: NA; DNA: TGCGCCAGCAGCCAAGAAGGCAGGGAAGTTAGTGAGCAGTTCTTC; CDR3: CASSQEGREVSEQFF
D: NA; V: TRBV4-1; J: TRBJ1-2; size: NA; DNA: TGCGCCAGCAGAGCTACAGGGAACTATGGCTACACCTTC; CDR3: CASRATGNYGYTF
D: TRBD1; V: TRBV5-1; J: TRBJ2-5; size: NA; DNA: TGCGCCAGCAGCCGGGGACAGGGCTACCAAGAGACCCAGTACTTC; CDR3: CASSRGQGYQETQYF
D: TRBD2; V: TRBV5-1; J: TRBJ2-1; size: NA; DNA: TGCGCCAGTGGGCGGGGGGGGCGGATTGAGCAGTTCTTC; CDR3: CASGRGGRIEQFF
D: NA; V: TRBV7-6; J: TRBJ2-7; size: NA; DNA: TGTGCCAGCAGCTTATTTACAGGCGGCGACGAGCAGTACTTC; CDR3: CASSLFTGGDEQYF
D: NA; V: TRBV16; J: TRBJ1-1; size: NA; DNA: TGTGCCAGCGATAGGCAGGGGTGGGACACTGAAGCTTTCTTT; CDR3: CASDRQGWDTEAFF
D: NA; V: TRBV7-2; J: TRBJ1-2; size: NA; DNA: TGTGCCAGCAGCAGCAGGGGAAGGCTGGATGGCTACACCTTC; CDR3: CASSSRGRLDGYTF
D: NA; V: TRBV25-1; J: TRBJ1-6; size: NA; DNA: TGTGCCAGCAGGGGGATTGGTAGCGCCTATAATTCACCCCTCCACTTT; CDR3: CASRGIGSAYNSPLHF
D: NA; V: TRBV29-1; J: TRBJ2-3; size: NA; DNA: TGCAGCGTCGTAACAGCCTTAGATACGCAGTATTTT; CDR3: CSVVTALDTQYF
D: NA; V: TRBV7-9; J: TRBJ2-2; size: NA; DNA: TGTGCCAGCAGCCCTCCCGTTTGGGAGGAAGGGGAGCTGTTTTTT; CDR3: CASSPPVWEEGELFF
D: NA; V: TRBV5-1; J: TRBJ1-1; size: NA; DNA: TGCGCCAGCAGCGTTGAGAACAGGAACACTGAAGCTTTCTTT; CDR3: CASSVENRNTEAFF
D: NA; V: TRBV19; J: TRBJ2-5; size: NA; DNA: TGTGCCAGTTCGGGCGGGGAGACCCAGTACTTC; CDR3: CASSGGETQYF
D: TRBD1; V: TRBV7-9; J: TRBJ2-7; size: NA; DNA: TGTGCCAGCAGCTTAGTTGGAGCAGGGGGCTACGAGCAGTACTTC; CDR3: CASSLVGAGGYEQYF
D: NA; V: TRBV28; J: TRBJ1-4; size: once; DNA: TGTGCCAGCAGTTTAGCGGCCACTATTAAAAAACTGTTTTTT; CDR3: CASSLAATIKKLFF
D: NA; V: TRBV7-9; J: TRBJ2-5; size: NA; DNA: TGTGCCAGCAGCTTAGACTACGGGACTCGAAACTTC; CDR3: CASSLDYGTRNF
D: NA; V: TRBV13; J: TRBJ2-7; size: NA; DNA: TGTGCCAGCAGCTTATGGGCGGGAGAGCAGTACTTC; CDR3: CASSLWAGEQYF
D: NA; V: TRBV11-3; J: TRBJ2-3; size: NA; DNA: TGTGCCAGCAGCTTAGGGGCGGAGGGAGATACGCAGTATTTT; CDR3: CASSLGAEGDTQYF
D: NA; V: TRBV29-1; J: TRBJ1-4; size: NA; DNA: TGCAGCGTTAACAGGGACGGTCATGAAAAACTGTTTTTT; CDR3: CSVNRDGHEKLFF
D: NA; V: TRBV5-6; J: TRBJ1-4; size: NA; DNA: TGTGCCAGCAGCTTGAGAAGGACTGGATATAATGAAAAACTGTTTTTT; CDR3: CASSLRRTGYNEKLFF
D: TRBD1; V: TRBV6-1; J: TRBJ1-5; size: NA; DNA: TGTGCCAGCAGTGGGATGGACAGGCTGAGCAATCAGCCCCAGCATTTT; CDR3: CASSGMDRLSNQPQHF
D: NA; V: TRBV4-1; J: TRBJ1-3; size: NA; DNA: TGCGCCAGCAGCCAAGATTGGGAGGTGGACCGATTTTTTGGAAACACCATATATTTT; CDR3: CASSQDWEVDRFFGNTIYF
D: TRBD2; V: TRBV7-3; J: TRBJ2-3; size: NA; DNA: TGTGCCAGCAGCTTGGGCAGCGGGGCTGCGACAGATACGCAGTATTTT; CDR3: CASSLGSGAATDTQYF
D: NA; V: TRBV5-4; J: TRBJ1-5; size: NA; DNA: TGTGCCAGCAGCATACAGGGAACGGGTCAGCCCCAGCATTTT; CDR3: CASSIQGTGQPQHF
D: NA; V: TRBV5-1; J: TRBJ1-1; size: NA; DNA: TGCGCCAGCAGCTTGGGGACCGACTATGAAGCTTTCTTT; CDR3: CASSLGTDYEAFF
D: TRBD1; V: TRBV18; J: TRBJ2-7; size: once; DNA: TGTGCCAGCTCACCGGACAGGGCGGTCTACGAGCAGTACTTC; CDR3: CASSPDRAVYEQYF
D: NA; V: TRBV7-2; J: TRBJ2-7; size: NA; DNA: TGTGCCAGCAGCTTAGGGGCTTACGAGCAGTACTTC; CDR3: CASSLGAYEQYF
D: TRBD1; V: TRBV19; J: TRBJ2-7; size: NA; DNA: TGTGCCAGTAGCCCGACAGGGTCCGGCTCCTACGAGCAGTACTTC; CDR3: CASSPTGSGSYEQYF
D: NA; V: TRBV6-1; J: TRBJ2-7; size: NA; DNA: TGTGCCAGCAATTTGGACATTCTCTCTGCCGAGCAGTACTTC; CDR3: CASNLDILSAEQYF
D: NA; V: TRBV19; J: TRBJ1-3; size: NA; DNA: TGTGCCAGTAGGTCAGGGGTACCTGGAAACACCATATATTTT; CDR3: CASRSGVPGNTIYF
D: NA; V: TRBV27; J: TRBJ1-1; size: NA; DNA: TGTGCCAGCAGGGCTTACACTGAAGCTTTCTTT; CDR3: CASRAYTEAFF
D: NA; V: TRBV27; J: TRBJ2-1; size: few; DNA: TGTGCCAGCAGTTTAGGGTCGGGAAACAATGAGCAGTTCTTC; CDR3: CASSLGSGNNEQFF
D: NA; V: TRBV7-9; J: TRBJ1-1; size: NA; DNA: TGTGCCAGCAGCTCACCCACAGGGAAAGCTTTCTTT; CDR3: CASSSPTGKAFF
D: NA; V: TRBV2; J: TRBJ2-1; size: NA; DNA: TGTGCCAGCAGTGAAGCGAGAAACTCCTACAATGAGCAGTTCTTC; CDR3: CASSEARNSYNEQFF
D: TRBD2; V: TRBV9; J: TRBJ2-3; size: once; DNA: TGTGCCAGCAGGGGCGGGAGCGGCACAGATACGCAGTATTTT; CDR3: CASRGGSGTDTQYF
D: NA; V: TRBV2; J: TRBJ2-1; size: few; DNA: TGTGCCAGCAGTGAAGACGGAGGATCCTGGTATGAGCAGTTCTTC; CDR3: CASSEDGGSWYEQFF
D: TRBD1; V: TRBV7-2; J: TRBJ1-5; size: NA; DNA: TGTGCCAGCAGCCAGATCCGGGACAGGGGTCAGCCCCAGCATTTT; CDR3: CASSQIRDRGQPQHF
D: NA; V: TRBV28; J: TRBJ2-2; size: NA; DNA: TGTGCCAGCAGTTTCTCGTCCGGGAACACCGGGGAGCTGTTTTTT; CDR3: CASSFSSGNTGELFF
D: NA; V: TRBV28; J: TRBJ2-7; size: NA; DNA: TGTGCCAGCAGTTTCACAGGCGCCGAGCCAAACTACGAGCAGTACTTC; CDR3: CASSFTGAEPNYEQYF
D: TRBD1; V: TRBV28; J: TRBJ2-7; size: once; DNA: TGTGCCAGCCAACCGGGACAGGGCCTCTCCTACGAGCAGTACTTC; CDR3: CASQPGQGLSYEQYF
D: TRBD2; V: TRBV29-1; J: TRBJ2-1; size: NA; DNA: TGCAGCGCAAAGGGCGGTGATAGCGGGGGGGCTGTGAATGAGCAGTTCTTC; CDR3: CSAKGGDSGGAVNEQFF
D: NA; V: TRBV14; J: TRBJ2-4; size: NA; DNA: TGTGCCAGCAGCCAGGGGGGGCGTTCGTCCGGTTTAGCCAAAAACATTCAGTACTTC; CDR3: CASSQGGRSSGLAKNIQYF
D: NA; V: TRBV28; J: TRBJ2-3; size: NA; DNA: TGTGCCAGCAGTACCGGACAGTCAGATACGCAGTATTTT; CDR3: CASSTGQSDTQYF
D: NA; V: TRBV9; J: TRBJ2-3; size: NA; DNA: TGTGCCAGCAGCGCCGGGACTCTCGCGGCAGATACGCAGTATTTT; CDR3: CASSAGTLAADTQYF
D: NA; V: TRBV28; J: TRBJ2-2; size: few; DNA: TGTGCCAGCAGCTCCCCCCTGGGGGAGCTGTTTTTT; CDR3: CASSSPLGELFF
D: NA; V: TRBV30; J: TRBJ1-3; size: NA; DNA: TGTGCCTGGAGTGGAGTGGGGCAGCATCCCTCTGGAAACACCATATATTTT; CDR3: CAWSGVGQHPSGNTIYF
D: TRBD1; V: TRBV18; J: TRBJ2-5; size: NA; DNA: TGTGCCAGCTCACCAACAGGGGCCAGGGAGACCCAGTACTTC; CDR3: CASSPTGARETQYF
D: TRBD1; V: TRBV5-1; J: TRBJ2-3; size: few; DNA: TGCGCCAGCAGCGCAGAACAGGGGGCGGGCACAGATACGCAGTATTTT; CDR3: CASSAEQGAGTDTQYF
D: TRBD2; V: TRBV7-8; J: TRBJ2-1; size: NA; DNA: TGTGCCAGCAGCTCGCGGGGGGGGCCGGACAGGCGGCTGGGCAATGAGCAGTTCTTC; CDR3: CASSSRGGPDRRLGNEQFF
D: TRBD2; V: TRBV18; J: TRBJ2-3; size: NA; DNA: TGTGCCAGCTCTCCGACGGGGGGGCCCCTTGGTACGCAGTATTTT; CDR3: CASSPTGGPLGTQYF
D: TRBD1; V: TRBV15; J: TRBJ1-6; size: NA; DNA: TGTGCCACCAGCAGAGATTCAGGGGGCATGAATTCACCCCTCCACTTT; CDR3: CATSRDSGGMNSPLHF
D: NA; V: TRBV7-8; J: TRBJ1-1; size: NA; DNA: TGTGCCAGCAGCTTATCGGAGGTGAACACTGAAGCTTTCTTT; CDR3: CASSLSEVNTEAFF
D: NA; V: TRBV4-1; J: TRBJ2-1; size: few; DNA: TGCGCCAGCAGCCAATCGGGACTCCAGTTCTTC; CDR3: CASSQSGLQFF
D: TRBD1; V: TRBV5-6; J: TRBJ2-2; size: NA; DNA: TGTGCCAGCAGCTTGGGACAGGGCACCGGGGAGCTGTTTTTT; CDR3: CASSLGQGTGELFF
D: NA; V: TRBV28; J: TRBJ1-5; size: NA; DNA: TGTGCCACCTCCGGGGGTTTTGGGCCCCAGCATTTT; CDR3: CATSGGFGPQHF
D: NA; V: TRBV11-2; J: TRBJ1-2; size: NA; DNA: TGTGCCAGCAGCCTCCAGGGCAACTATGGCTACACCTTC; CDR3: CASSLQGNYGYTF
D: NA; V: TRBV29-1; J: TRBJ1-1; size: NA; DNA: TGCAGCGTTGGGGGGGGCGCCAGGGGTGAAGCTTTCTTT; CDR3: CSVGGGARGEAFF